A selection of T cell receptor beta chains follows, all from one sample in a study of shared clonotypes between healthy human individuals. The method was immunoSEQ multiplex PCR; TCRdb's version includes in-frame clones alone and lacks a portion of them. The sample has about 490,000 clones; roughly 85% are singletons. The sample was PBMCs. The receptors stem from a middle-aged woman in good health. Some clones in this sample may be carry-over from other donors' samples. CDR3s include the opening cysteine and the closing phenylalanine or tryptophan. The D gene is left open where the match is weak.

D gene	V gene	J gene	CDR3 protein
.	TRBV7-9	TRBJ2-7	CASSKGTDPSLKYF
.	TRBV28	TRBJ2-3	CASSSGLDTQYF
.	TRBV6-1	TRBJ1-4	CASSDAGLFEEKLFF
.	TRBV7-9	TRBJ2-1	CASSLLYNEQFF
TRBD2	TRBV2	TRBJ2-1	CASSPSGSGEQFF
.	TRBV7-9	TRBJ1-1	CATGVGSVTEAFF
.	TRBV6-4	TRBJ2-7	CASAVGAESYEQYF
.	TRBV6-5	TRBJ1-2	CASRDTHNYGYTF
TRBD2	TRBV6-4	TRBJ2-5	CASSDGTSGNQETQYF
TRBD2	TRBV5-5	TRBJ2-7	CASSPSGRYYEQYF
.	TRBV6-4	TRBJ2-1	CASSTTRTSYNEQFF
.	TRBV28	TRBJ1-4	CASTSPGQFNEKLFF
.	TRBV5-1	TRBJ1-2	CASSLAQVGYGYTF
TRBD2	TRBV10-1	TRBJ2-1	CATARTSGRPRGQFF
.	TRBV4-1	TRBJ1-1	CASSQSPTSNTEAFF
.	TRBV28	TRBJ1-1	CASSLVADMRYTEAFF
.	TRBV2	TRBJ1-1	CASSPGMNTEAFF
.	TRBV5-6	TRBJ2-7	CASSISGTRNYEQYF
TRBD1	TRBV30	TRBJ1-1	CAWSVTGGFNPTAFF
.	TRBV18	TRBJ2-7	CASSPTLGSYEQYF
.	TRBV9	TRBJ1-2	CASSVESDYTF
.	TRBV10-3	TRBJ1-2	CAISEPRGKQANYGYTF
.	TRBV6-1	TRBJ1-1	CASSVNLNTEAFF
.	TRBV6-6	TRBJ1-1	CASSYSLGGNTEAFF
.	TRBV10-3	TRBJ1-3	CAIEGGGRDRGNTIYF
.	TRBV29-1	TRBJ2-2	CSVAVTGELFF
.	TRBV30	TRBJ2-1	CAWSPLGQGFYEQFF
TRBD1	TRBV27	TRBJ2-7	CASTSSLGQGKGEQYF
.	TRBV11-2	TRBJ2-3	CASSLDQADTQYF
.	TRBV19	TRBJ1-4	CASTVHQGGEKLFF
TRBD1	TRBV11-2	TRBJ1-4	CASSPTGQGGEKLFF
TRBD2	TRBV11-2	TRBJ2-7	CASRRAGANYEQYF
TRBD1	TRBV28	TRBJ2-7	CASIGTRTGGGEQYF
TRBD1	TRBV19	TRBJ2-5	CASSIADRGRETQYF
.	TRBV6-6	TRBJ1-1	CASSPDRMNTEAFF
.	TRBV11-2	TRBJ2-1	CASSSPGQQALELNEQFF
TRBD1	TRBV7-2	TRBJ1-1	CASSWTGGGNTEAFF
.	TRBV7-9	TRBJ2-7	CASINETGAYEQYF
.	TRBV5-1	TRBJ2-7	CASSLTGTSSSYEQYF
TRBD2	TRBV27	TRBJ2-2	CASSPRTSYTGELFF
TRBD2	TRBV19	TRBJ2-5	CASGQGTSGRGETQYF
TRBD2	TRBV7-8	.	CASSLVGGRRDYEQYF
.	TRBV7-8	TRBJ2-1	CASSLISPGPQDYGEQFF
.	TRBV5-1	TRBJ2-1	CASSLRTSSGGNEQFF
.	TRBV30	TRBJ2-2	CAWRDWRVTPGELFF
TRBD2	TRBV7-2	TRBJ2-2	CASSLRLAGLGGELFF
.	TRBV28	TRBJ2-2	CASSPVTGSGTGELFF
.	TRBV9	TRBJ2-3	CASSPWTDTQYF
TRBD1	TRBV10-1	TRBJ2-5	CASSESMGTATQYF
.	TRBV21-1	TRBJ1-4	CASSKEGRENEKLFF
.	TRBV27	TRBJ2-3	CASSLSQTKVDTQYF